What follows describes a single T cell receptor beta chain. The antigen remains unidentified. These data are taken from a study of OX40 agonist ivuxolimab in advanced cancers. The study, taken as a whole, reports: More expanded clones were seen, on average, in CD8+ T cells than in CD4+. Partial responders receiving 0.1-3.0 mg/kg showed among the lowest clonal expansion. Normalized T-cell clonal expansion was also low in some nonresponders.

The germline V gene encodes CDR1 SEHNR and CDR2 FQNEAQ (reference sequence). V trimming: 1 base; J trimming: 7 bases; junction bases outside the gene matches: 4. This CDR3 spans 14 amino acids. The method was immunoSEQ multiplex PCR; TCRdb's version includes in-frame clones alone and lacks a portion of them. The table lists under 85,000 clones, roughly 90% of them singletons, with less than 0.75% in the top ten. The specimen was CD4+ or CD8+ T cells sorted from blood, collected in a trial of the OX40 agonist ivuxolimab. This TCR was recovered from an adult with an advanced solid tumor such as melanoma, head and neck, liver or kidney cancer. The chain has TRBV7-9 and TRBJ2-1; 7 bases align to TRBD2. The CDR3 sequence: CASSLGLAINEQFF. Here the CDR3 DNA reads TGTGCCAGCAGCTTAGGACTAGCTATAAATGAGCAGTTCTTC.